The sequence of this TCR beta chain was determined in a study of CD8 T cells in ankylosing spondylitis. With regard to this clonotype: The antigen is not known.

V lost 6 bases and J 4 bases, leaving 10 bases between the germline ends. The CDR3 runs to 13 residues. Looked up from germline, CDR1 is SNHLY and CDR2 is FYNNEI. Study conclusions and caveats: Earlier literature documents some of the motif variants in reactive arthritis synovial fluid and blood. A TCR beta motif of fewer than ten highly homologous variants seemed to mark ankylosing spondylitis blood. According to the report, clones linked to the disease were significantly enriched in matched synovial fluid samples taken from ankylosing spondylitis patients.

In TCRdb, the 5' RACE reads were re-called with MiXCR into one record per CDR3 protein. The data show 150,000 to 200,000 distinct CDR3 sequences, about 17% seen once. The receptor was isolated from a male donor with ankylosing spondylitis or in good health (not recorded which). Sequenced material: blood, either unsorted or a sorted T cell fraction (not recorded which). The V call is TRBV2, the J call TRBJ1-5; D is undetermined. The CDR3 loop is CASSLRINQPQHF. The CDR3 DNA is TGTGCCAGCAGCCTACGCATTAATCAGCCCCAGCATTTT.